The subject of this entry is one T cell receptor beta chain. The antigen is unknown. The study ran its PCR with 60 Vbeta and 13 Jbeta primers. In the original processing: Roughly 76 million unique TCR beta chains, some 10 million of them shared, were counted by a later analysis. Using immunoSEQ multiplex PCR, the repertoire was profiled, and TCRdb retains in-frame clones only, with some absent. V and J calls and clone size are copied from that table; D and trimming were computed from the DNA. This table has roughly 110,000 clones, more than 65% appearing once. This record comes from a study of cytomegalovirus exposure and HLA in healthy donors. Study results and limitations: TRBV6-2, TRBV6-3 and some other V segments were unresolvable in 87-base-pair reads.

Trimming shortened V by 6 bases and J by 4 bases, and 15 bases separated the two germline ends. The length of the CDR3 is 15 residues. Germline assignment: CDR1 SNHLY and CDR2 FYNNEI. Sample: PBMCs. The genes are TRBV2 and TRBJ1-4, with D perhaps matching TRBD1 (6 bases). The receptor was derived from a boy aged 5 to 17 in good health and CMV-seronegative. The CDR3, as DNA: TGTGCCAGCAGATCCCGACAGGTGAATAATGAAAAACTGTTTTTT. Amino acids: CASRSRQVNNEKLFF. The variable domain in full, with the rest retrieved from reference TRBV2 and TRBJ1-4, is EPEVTQTPSHQVTQMGQEVILRCVPISNHLYFYWYRQILGQKVEFLVSFYNNEISEKSEIFDDQFSVERPDGSNFTLKIRSTKLEDSAMYFCASRSRQVNNEKLFFGSGTQLSVL.